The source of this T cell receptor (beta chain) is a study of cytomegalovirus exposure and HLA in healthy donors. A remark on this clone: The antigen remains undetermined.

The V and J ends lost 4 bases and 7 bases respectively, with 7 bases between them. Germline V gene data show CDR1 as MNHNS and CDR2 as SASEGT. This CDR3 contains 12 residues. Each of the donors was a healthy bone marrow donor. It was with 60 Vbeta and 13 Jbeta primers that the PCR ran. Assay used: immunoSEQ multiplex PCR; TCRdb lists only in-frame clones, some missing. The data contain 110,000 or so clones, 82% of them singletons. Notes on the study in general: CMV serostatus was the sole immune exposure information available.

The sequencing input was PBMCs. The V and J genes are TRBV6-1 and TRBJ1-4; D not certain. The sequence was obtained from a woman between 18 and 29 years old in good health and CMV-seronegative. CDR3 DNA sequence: TGTGCCAGCAGTGCCCCTTTTGAAAAACTGTTTTTT. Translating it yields CASSAPFEKLFF.